This TCR beta chain was found in a study of early T cells in non-severe SARS-CoV-2 infection. The overall study: Unpaired chains resulted from sequencing bulk RNA of unsorted whole blood. The study's findings and limits: Lookups in VDJdb leaned toward anti-spike CD8 responses and missed private and CD4 specificities.

Losses at the gene ends were 5 bases for V and 7 bases for J; bases not matched to a gene: 12. Germline lookup yields CDR1 MDHEN and CDR2 SYDVKM. This CDR3 has 17 residues. Points on this clonotype: Its antigen is unidentified.

The library protocol tagged individual cDNA molecules with unique molecular identifiers. TCRdb independently ran MiXCR on the 5' RACE reads; one entry per CDR3 protein. The data show nearly 95,000 distinct CDR3 sequences, around 17% seen once. The specimen comprised whole blood, sampled at baseline. This rearrangement joins TRBV28 to TRBJ1-6, with TRBD1 matching over 9 bases. This sequence was found in an adult who was a healthcare worker with PCR-confirmed SARS-CoV-2 infection or an uninfected control (not recorded which). CDR3 nucleotide sequence: TGTGCCAGCAGTCCCTTGGGGGTGACAGGGGGAAATTCACCCCTCCACTTT. Encoded protein: CASSPLGVTGGNSPLHF. The whole variable domain, filled in from reference TRBV28 and TRBJ1-6, reads DVKVTQSSRYLVKRTGEKVFLECVQDMDHENMFWYRQDPGLGLRLIYFSYDVKMKEKGDIPEGYSVSREKKERFSLILESASTNQTSMYLCASSPLGVTGGNSPLHFGNGTRLTVT.